This TCR beta chain was documented in a study of blood T cell repertoires in COVID-19 (dated by TCRdb to the early 2020s). With respect to the entire study: Collaborator samples came from the United States, Italy and Spain and covered acute and convalescent phases of COVID-19. The repertoires were released in a freely available public database meant as a resource for research on the immune response to SARS-CoV-2. The sample metadata nearly always contained a de-identified subject ID, COVID-19 status, age in years and sex. The material from the prospective study consisted of cDNA or gDNA derived from T cells, B-cell-depleted T cells, or PBMCs. Where HLA class I and class II types were available, the types were taken from metadata supplied by the sample provider, not from assay-based typing. Samples were obtained from the ongoing ImmuneRACE study (first 160 participants) and from roughly 1,300 subjects provided by 6 global collaborators. Subjects who had been exposed to COVID-19, were actively infected with it, or had recovered from it provided the deeply sampled blood TCRbeta repertoires that made up the dataset.

Collaborating institutions collected whole blood in K2EDTA tubes following their own protocols. For TCRbeta analysis, collaborators shipped samples as frozen whole blood, isolated PBMCs, or DNA extracted from either of those sample types. On the study overall, not on this receptor specifically: Clinical and demographic metadata were provided uncurated, with the amount varying by source and participant.

This clone was counted a single time. The antigen it recognizes is unknown. The junction differs from germline at one of its ends, possibly a read error. The immunoSEQ Assay, a bias-controlled multiplex PCR, was used to amplify TCRbeta CDR3 regions from genomic DNA. Per the authors' processing: Within the assay, amplification of reference gene primers was used to estimate how many nucleated cells each sample contained. To quantify the absolute abundance of each unique TCRbeta CDR3 rearrangement, sequence reads were collapsed and filtered. For each sample, productive Simpson clonality was calculated as the square root of Simpson's diversity index over productive rearrangements. The source is immuneACCESS, and TCRdb retained only in-frame sequences with V and J called. Part of the clones is not carried over; for the studies checked, unresolved V genes explain less than half of this, and the remainder is unexplained. V, J and clone size are taken as reported in that table, and D and trimming were inferred from the DNA itself. The sample table contains 80,000 to 100,000 clones; only one count was recorded for approximately 87% of them. Together, the top ten hold about 20% of the sample.

The TCR was taken from a human donor in a cohort sampled during active COVID-19. Sequencing used peripheral blood.

The CDR3 is CASSMREESRIF. The nucleotide sequence reads as follows: TGTGCCAGTAGTATGCGGGAGGAGAGTCGGATCTTC. This chain is built from TRBV19 and TRBJ2-1, with 8 junctional bases fitting TRBD2. CDR1 LNHDA and CDR2 SQIVND were looked up in the germline V gene (reference sequence). From the cysteine through the phenylalanine, the CDR3 covers 12 amino acids. Kept here is only the CDR3 DNA, which spans 36 bases and is read in frame from base 1.